A selection of T cell receptor beta chains follows, all from one sample in a study of vaccination effects on CD4 cells after COVID-19. Antigen specificity for these receptors is unknown. Libraries were prepared by immunoSEQ multiplex PCR; TCRdb keeps only in-frame clonotypes and omits some of them. Among fewer than 20,000 clones listed, roughly 76% were seen once. This sample comprised CD4+ T cells from PBMCs cultured with HCoV-NL63 spike peptides, obtained after COVID-19 vaccination. These receptors were taken from a human donor who received a COVID-19 vaccine. CDR3s include the opening cysteine and the closing phenylalanine or tryptophan. Only part of the rows carry a size: once, few, many, or a class if the clone is expanded.

v_call,clone_size,cdr3_aa
TRBV27,NA,CASSLLFPGNWLISNQPQHF
TRBV4-2,NA,CASSQDILAGEQFF
TRBV15,NA,CATSRRWAGGSPLHF
TRBV7-2,NA,CASSFGTTYEQYF
TRBV5-1,NA,CASSLAAAAGTDTQYF
TRBV11-2,few,CASSLDRTEAFF
TRBV29-1,few,CSVEVGDTIYF
TRBV19,NA,CASSKVGGSYNEQFF
TRBV4-1,NA,CASSQDAIRGRTSTDTQYF
TRBV7-8,few,CASSWGSYSNQPQHF
TRBV6-5,NA,CASRESGYSNEQYF
TRBV5-1,NA,CASSRYPGTLNTEAFF
TRBV7-3,NA,CASSLASGGSYEQYF
TRBV20-1,NA,CSASTTGGGSYNEQFF
TRBV4-2,NA,CASSQEAVYEQYF
TRBV7-9,NA,CASSLNRDAGNTIYF
TRBV10-3,NA,CAISVSPGEQYF
TRBV10-2,once,CASSGTGGTEQFF
TRBV6-1,NA,CASSEALETQYF
TRBV4-1,NA,CASSHPDRLNEKLFF
TRBV7-2,few,CASSFSTQGQGSAKLFF
TRBV29-1,NA,CSVEGYGRGRNGYTF
TRBV7-9,NA,CASSSGANEKLFF
TRBV12-3/TRBV12-4,NA,CASSFGGAGQFF
TRBV19,few,CASTQGTSGDTQYF
TRBV5-1,NA,CASSLAANYGYTF
TRBV6-2/TRBV6-3,NA,CASSPSRGPDTQYF
TRBV6-5,once,CATRDTHRYGYTF
TRBV28,NA,CASSSRGSYNSPLHF
TRBV19,NA,CATREHRGPNNEQFF
TRBV15,NA,CATSRDPPGQAARGDEKLFF
TRBV7-2,NA,CASSSPGTVINEQFF
TRBV12-3/TRBV12-4,NA,CASRPAGGYTF
TRBV7-2,NA,CASSHGTSGSWGTDTQYF
TRBV5-1,NA,CASSFGTRLSAQETQYF
TRBV9,NA,CASSTLDGKNTGELFF